The sequence of this T cell receptor beta chain was determined in a study of neurological immune-mediated disorders. Study findings and constraints: None of the CDR3 amino acid sequences in expanded clones turned up in more than one subject, which points to private repertoires in all groups.

CDR3 length equals 11 residues. Germline CDR1 reads SQVTM; CDR2 reads ANQGSEA. Trimming took 2 bases from V and 6 from J, leaving 7 bases between them. The cDNA was produced through 5'RACE with 10-nucleotide random UMIs. Sequencing runs each yielded over 200 million TCR-beta sequences from 15-18 subjects. Each CDR3 protein gets one entry after TCRdb re-called the 5' RACE reads with MiXCR. The profile shows roughly 70,000 distinct CDR3 sequences, around 5.2% of them singletons. The table lists this clonotype with many counts. Its antigen is still unknown. This clonotype was sampled from a woman in her twenties or thirties with multiple sclerosis. Sequencing used PBMCs. The V gene is TRBV29-1, the J gene TRBJ1-2; unclear D gene. The CDR3 here is CSVEKGDGYTF. CDR3 coding DNA: TGCAGCGTTGAAAAGGGAGATGGCTACACCTTC.